A single sample is the source of the 13 T cell receptor beta chains below, sequenced in a study of T cell responses to AZD1222 COVID-19 vaccine. Repertoires were generated with immunoSEQ multiplex PCR, while TCRdb's copy carries only in-frame clones and drops some. The table has 72,000 or so clones, around 85% seen once. This material consisted of peripheral blood, taken on day 0 of AZD1222 vaccination. Every receptor here comes from an adult in good health.

The V call is TRBV12-3 or TRBV12-4, the J call TRBJ1-6; the D is unclear. CDR3 length: 12 residues. The V gene lost 2 bases and the J gene lost 9 bases, with 5 bases spanning the gap. The CDR3 DNA reads TGTGCCAGCAGTTTATCTGCTTCACCCCTCCACTTT. Its protein product is CASSLSASPLHF.

The rearrangement joins TRBV4-2 to TRBJ1-3, with a possible D match to TRBD1 (5 bases). This CDR3 contains 16 residues. Deletions cut 0 bases from V and 4 bases from J, with 13 bases between. Germline CDR1 LGHNA, CDR2 YNFKEQ. The CDR3, as DNA: TGTGCCAGCAGCCAAGATTCTGGGGCGCGCGGAAACACCATATATTTT. It specifies CASSQDSGARGNTIYF.

This chain uses TRBV7-9 with TRBJ1-2; TRBD1 is a possible D gene (6 bases). V dropped 1 base and J dropped 2 bases, with 11 bases sitting between them. Looked up from germline, CDR1 is SEHNR and CDR2 is FQNEAQ (reference sequence). CDR3 length: 15 residues. The CDR3 bases are TGTGCCAGCAGCTTAGGGGGGGCACTAAACTATGGCTACACCTTC. Protein: CASSLGGALNYGYTF.

This chain links TRBV12-3 or TRBV12-4 with TRBJ1-5; D is possibly TRBD1 (5 bases). Trimming left V 5 bases short and J 3 bases short, with 8 bases between. This CDR3 comprises 13 residues. Here the CDR3 DNA reads TGTGCCAGCAGTGCAGGGTACAATCAGCCCCAGCATTTT. Its translation: CASSAGYNQPQHF.

This chain links TRBV5-4 with TRBJ2-5; the D is unclear. The CDR3 runs 15 residues. Germline V lookup: CDR1 SGHNT, CDR2 YYREEE (reference sequence). Deletions cut 3 bases from V and 0 bases from J, with 12 bases between. The CDR3 region is CASSSSPNYQETQYF. CDR3 sequence (DNA): TGTGCCAGCAGCTCCTCCCCGAACTACCAAGAGACCCAGTACTTC.

This chain connects TRBV3-1 (or the pseudogene TRBV3-2) to TRBJ2-5; the D gene is possibly TRBD1 (6 bases). The CDR3 covers 13 residues. From germline, CDR1 is LGHDT and CDR2 YNNKEL (reference sequence). V was shortened by 4 bases and J by 6 bases, with 12 bases between the two germline ends. CDR3 in amino acids: CASSPGVAKTQYF. CDR3 bases: TGTGCCAGCAGCCCAGGGGTCGCGAAGACCCAGTACTTC.

Comment on this clone: In the same sample, other DNA sequences code for this CDR3. The V gene is TRBV2, the J gene TRBJ2-7, with 8 bases lining up with TRBD2. Germline lookup yields CDR1 SNHLY and CDR2 FYNNEI. J lost 3 bases, V lost 4 bases, and 2 bases had no gene match. This CDR3 has 13 amino acids. CDR3 amino acids: CASSVSGSYEQYF. The CDR3, as DNA: TGTGCCAGCAGTGTCAGCGGGAGCTACGAGCAGTACTTC.

The chain employs TRBV3-1 (or the pseudogene TRBV3-2) and TRBJ2-1; possibly TRBD2 for D (5 bases). The CDR3 extends over 13 amino acids. From germline, CDR1 is LGHDT and CDR2 YNNKEL (reference sequence). Deletions cut 5 bases from V and 8 bases from J, with 13 bases between. The CDR3 DNA sequence: TGTGCCAGCAGCGGCGAGGGAGTGGATGAGCAGTTCTTC. It codes for CASSGEGVDEQFF.

The chain links TRBV6-5 to TRBJ1-2; possibly TRBD1 for D (5 bases). The CDR3 is made up of 14 amino acids. Germline values: CDR1 MNHEY, CDR2 SVGAGI. Trimming took 7 bases from V and 8 from J, leaving 20 bases between them. In DNA form, the CDR3 reads TGTGCCAGCACCCGACTCTCCAGGGCTGGAGGCTACACCTTC. Translating gives CASTRLSRAGGYTF.

J is TRBJ1-4 and V is TRBV2; D is ambiguous. The germline CDR1 and CDR2 sequences are SNHLY and FYNNEI. V gave up 7 bases and J gave up 4 bases, with 13 bases separating them. The CDR3 extends over 14 amino acids. The CDR3 loop reads CASKEGPVNEKLFF. The CDR3 region has the DNA TGTGCCAGCAAGGAGGGCCCGGTTAATGAAAAACTGTTTTTT. The variable domain in full, completed from reference TRBV2 and TRBJ1-4, reads EPEVTQTPSHQVTQMGQEVILRCVPISNHLYFYWYRQILGQKVEFLVSFYNNEISEKSEIFDDQFSVERPDGSNFTLKIRSTKLEDSAMYFCASKEGPVNEKLFFGSGTQLSVL.

Concerning this clone itself: Other DNA sequences in the same sample also yield this CDR3. The V call is TRBV7-2, the J call TRBJ1-1, with unresolved D. Germline lookup yields CDR1 SGHTA and CDR2 FQGNSA. V lost 0 bases and J lost 11, with 10 bases in between. The length of the CDR3 is 12 residues. As DNA, the CDR3 is TGTGCCAGCAGCTTAGCGGCTGGGGAGGCTTTCTTT. Translated: CASSLAAGEAFF.

J is TRBJ1-1 and V is TRBV5-4; D is uncertain. Trimming shortened V by 3 bases and J by 6 bases, and 9 bases separated the two germline ends. CDR1 is SGHNT and CDR2 is YYREEE in the germline V gene (reference sequence). CDR3 length: 12 residues. CDR3 protein: CASSSASSEAFF. The CDR3, as DNA: TGTGCCAGCAGCTCGGCCAGCTCTGAAGCTTTCTTT.

This rearrangement joins TRBV5-1 to TRBJ1-3; the match to TRBD1 covers 9 bases. Germline V lookup: CDR1 SGHRS, CDR2 YFSETQ. CDR3 length: 14 residues. V was pared by 4 bases and J by 8 bases, with 7 bases of the junction left unmatched. The CDR3 nucleotides read TGCGCCAGCAGCCTCAACAGGGGGCAAGACACCATATATTTT. It translates to CASSLNRGQDTIYF.